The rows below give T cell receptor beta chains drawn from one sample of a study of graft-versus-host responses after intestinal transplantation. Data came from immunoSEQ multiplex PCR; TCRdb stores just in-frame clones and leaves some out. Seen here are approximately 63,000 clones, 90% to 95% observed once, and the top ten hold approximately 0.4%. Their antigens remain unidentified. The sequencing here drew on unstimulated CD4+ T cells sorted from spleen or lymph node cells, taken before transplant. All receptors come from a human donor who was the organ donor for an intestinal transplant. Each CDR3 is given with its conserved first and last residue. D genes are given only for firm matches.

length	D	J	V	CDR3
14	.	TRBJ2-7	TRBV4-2	CASSLDVVFHEQYF
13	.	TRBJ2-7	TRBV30	CASALRRGGEQYF
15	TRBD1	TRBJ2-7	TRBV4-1	CASSQESVNRGREYF
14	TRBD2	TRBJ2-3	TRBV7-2	CASSAGLASDTQYF
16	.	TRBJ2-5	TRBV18	CASSPPSLRTLETQYF
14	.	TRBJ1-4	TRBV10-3	CAISEGRGGEKLFF
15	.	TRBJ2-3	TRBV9	CASSVSTGLTDTQYF
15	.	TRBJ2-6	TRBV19	CASSPRGYGANVLTF
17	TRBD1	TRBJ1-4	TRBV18	CASSPFDRGTGGEKLFF
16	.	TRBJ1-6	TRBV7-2	CASSGVKGTYNSPLHF
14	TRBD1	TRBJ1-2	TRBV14	CASSQNRGNYGYTF
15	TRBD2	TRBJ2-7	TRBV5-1	CASSLGGLAGSEQYF
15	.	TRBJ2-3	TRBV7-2	CASSLDKGPRDTQYF
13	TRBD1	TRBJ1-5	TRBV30	CAWGQGLGQPQHF
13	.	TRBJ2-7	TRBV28	CASSLSSPYEQYF
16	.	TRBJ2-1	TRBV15	CATSRDFASSYNEQFF
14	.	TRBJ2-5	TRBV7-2	CASSLAGRTETQYF
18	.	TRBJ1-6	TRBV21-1	CASRTRLATLHHNSPLHF
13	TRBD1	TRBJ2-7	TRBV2	CASSNRGAYEQYF
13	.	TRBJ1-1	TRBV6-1	CASMRQMNTEAFF
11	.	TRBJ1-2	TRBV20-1	CSGDLVYGYTF
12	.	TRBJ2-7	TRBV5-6	CASSLAGQQQYF
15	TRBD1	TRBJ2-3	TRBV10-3	CAISEFGQGADTQYF
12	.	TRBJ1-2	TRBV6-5	CATREFNYGYTF
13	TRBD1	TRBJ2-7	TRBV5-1	CASSTDRGHEQYF
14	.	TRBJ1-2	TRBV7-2	CASSLDLGAYGYTF
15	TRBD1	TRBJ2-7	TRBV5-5	CASSAQGVPSYEQYF
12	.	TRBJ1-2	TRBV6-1	CASKYREEGYTF
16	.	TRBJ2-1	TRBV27	CASSFEGDWPYNGQFF
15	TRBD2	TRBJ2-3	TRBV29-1	CSVKWAGGLVDTQYF
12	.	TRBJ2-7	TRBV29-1	CSVGRGRYEQYF
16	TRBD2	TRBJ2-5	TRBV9	CASSVDAGGGEETQYF
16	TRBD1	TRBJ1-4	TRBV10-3	CAIRSGTANLNEKLFF
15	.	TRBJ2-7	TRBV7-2	CASSLSWGPTYEQYF
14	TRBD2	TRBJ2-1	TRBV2	CASSALAGNNEQFF
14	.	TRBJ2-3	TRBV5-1	CASSLATGTDTQYF
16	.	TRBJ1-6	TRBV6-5	CASSYSARTAYSPLHF
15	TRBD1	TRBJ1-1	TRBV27	CASSLLTGINTEAFF
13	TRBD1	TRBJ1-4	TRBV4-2	CASSQSPQGKLFF
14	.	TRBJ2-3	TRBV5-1	CASSLLDYTDTQYF
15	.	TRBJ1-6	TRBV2	CASSDRGGGNSPLHF
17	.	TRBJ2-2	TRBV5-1	CASSLALSGAEVGELFF
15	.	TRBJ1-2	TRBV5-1	CASSPSGQSSYGYTF